What follows describes a single TCR beta chain. These data belong to a study of blood T cell repertoires in COVID-19. Study overall: The cDNA or gDNA used as material had been derived from T cells, B-cell-depleted T cells, or PBMCs.

Clinical histories supplied by participants themselves formed the basis of cohort assignment. Per the original methods: Estimates of nucleated cell counts were drawn from the amplification of reference gene primers. Measured with immunoSEQ multiplex PCR; TCRdb has only the in-frame clones, and not every one. That table is the source of V, J and clone size, and D and trimming were worked out from the DNA. The sample contains about 200,000 clones, more than 75% of which appear only once. V was cut by 7 bases and J by 0 bases, with 15 bases left in between. This CDR3 is 15 amino acids long. CDR1 MDHEN and CDR2 SYDVKM come from the germline V gene.

V and J are TRBV28 and TRBJ1-1; D is undetermined. The source is a woman aged 40-49 years with acute COVID-19. Sequences were obtained from PBMCs or T cells enriched from blood (not recorded which). CDR3 loop: CASNPARDMNTEAFF. CDR3 nucleotide sequence: TGTGCCAGCAACCCCGCCCGGGATATGAACACTGAAGCTTTCTTT.